This T cell receptor (beta chain) came from a study of T cell responses to AZD1222 COVID-19 vaccine. Study-level findings and limits: The span of vaccine-associated CD4 TCRs extended across spike, with dominance at 160-218 and 743-854. Vaccination with two AZD1222 doses was followed by a rise in Spike-specific TCR breadth and depth. Baseline seropositivity occurred in only 5 to 7 AZD1222 recipients.

The length of the CDR3 is 14 residues. Germline V gene data show CDR1 as MNHEY and CDR2 as SMNVEV (reference sequence). Trimming removed 9 bases at V and 4 bases at J, with 17 bases between. Data came from immunoSEQ multiplex PCR; TCRdb stores just in-frame clones and leaves some out. The sample lists 100,000 or so clones; about 88% were seen once. Comments on this clone: Antigen: not known.

The origin of this receptor is an adult in good health. Sequenced material: peripheral blood, taken on day 0 of AZD1222 vaccination. This sequence joins TRBV27 and TRBJ2-3; weak D call: TRBD2 (6 bases). The DNA of the CDR3 is TGTGCCAGGCCCCGGGGGACCTCTCCAGATACGCAGTATTTT. Its translation is CARPRGTSPDTQYF.